The 26 T cell receptor beta chains given below trace back to one sample, sequenced in a study of T cells in Graves' hyperthyroidism and ophthalmopathy. RNA transcripts provided the source from which TCR beta CDR3 regions were amplified. The HTBI primer set was used in a first-round RT-PCR of the TCR CDR3. TCRdb redid the calling of the multiplex PCR reads with MiXCR, one entry per CDR3 protein. Of about 680,000 distinct CDR3 sequences listed, over 35% are singletons. Sample: blood. These receptors all stem from a woman aged 40 to 50 with Graves' hyperthyroidism.

The rearrangement joins TRBV6-5 to TRBJ2-6; TRBD1 is a possible D gene (6 bases). Germline V gives CDR1 MNHEY, CDR2 SVGAGI. V gave up 7 bases and J gave up 0 bases, with 10 bases separating them. This CDR3 spans 15 amino acids. CDR3 nucleotides: TGTGCCAGCATCAAAGGGGGCTCTGGGGCCAACGTCCTGACTTTC. This translates into CASIKGGSGANVLTF.

The chain uses TRBV6-5 and TRBJ2-7, with D possibly TRBD2 on 6 matching bases. There are 14 residues in the CDR3. CDR1 MNHEY and CDR2 SVGAGI come from the germline V gene. Deletions cut 7 bases from V and 2 bases from J, with 15 bases between. The DNA for the CDR3 is TGTGCCAGCACCACCCTCCGACTAGCCTACGAGCAGTACTTC. Translated: CASTTLRLAYEQYF.

This clonotype showed up many times. This chain connects TRBV15 to TRBJ2-2; no reliable D call. Trimming stripped 4 bases from V and 1 base from J, with 4 bases between. This CDR3 contains 13 residues. Germline assignment: CDR1 LNHNV and CDR2 YYDKDF (reference sequence). The CDR3 is CATSNKNTGELFF. In DNA form, the CDR3 reads TGTGCCACCAGCAACAAGAACACCGGGGAGCTGTTTTTT. The whole variable domain, filled in from reference TRBV15 and TRBJ2-2, reads DAMVIQNPRYQVTQFGKPVTLSCSQTLNHNVMYWYQQKSSQAPKLLFHYYDKDFNNEADTPDNFQSRRPNTSFCFLDIRSPGLGDTAMYLCATSNKNTGELFFGEGSRLTVL.

This chain connects TRBV19 to TRBJ2-5; the D is unclear. Trimming cost V 9 bases and J 3 bases, with 14 bases left between them. The CDR3 loop spans 13 amino acids. Germline lookup yields CDR1 LNHDA and CDR2 SQIVND (reference sequence). The CDR3 here is CASANLGKETQYF. The CDR3 DNA sequence: TGTGCCAGCGCAAATCTAGGCAAAGAGACCCAGTACTTC.

The chain combines TRBV5-1 with TRBJ1-6; possible D gene TRBD1, 6 bases. This CDR3 contains 18 residues. The V and J ends lost 0 bases and 0 bases respectively, with 13 bases between them. Germline V gives CDR1 SGHRS, CDR2 YFSETQ. The CDR3 DNA reads as TGCGCCAGCAGCTTGGGGACAGACAGAAGCTCCTATAATTCACCCCTCCACTTT. It codes for CASSLGTDRSSYNSPLHF.

On this clonotype: This could be a read error, since a much larger clone is one nucleotide away. The rearrangement links TRBV10-3 to TRBJ2-2; D call uncertain. CDR1 is ENHRY, CDR2 SYGVKD, per germline. Trimming shortened V by 2 bases and J by 1 base, and 2 bases separated the two germline ends. The CDR3 loop spans 13 amino acids. The chain's CDR3 is CAISEGNTGELFF. The CDR3 DNA is TGTGCCATCAGTGAGGGGAACACCGGGGAGCTGTTTTTT.

This clonotype was seen a few times. The chain links TRBV7-2 to TRBJ2-7; D gene unclear. V was pared by 10 bases and J by 1 base, with 17 bases between. The CDR3 covers 14 residues. Per germline, CDR1 SGHTA and CDR2 FQGNSA. Written as DNA, the CDR3 is TGTGCCACCAAGACTCTCCTGGGGTCCTACGAGCAGTACTTC. Translation: CATKTLLGSYEQYF.

Ten or more counts support this clonotype. The rearrangement uses TRBV19 and TRBJ1-2; no firm D call. The CDR3 is made up of 17 amino acids. The V and J ends lost 6 bases and 3 bases respectively, with 23 bases between them. Germline values: CDR1 LNHDA, CDR2 SQIVND (reference sequence). CDR3 amino acids: CASRSTGQVTMDYGYTF. Written as DNA, the CDR3 is TGTGCCAGTAGATCCACTGGGCAGGTAACGATGGACTATGGCTACACCTTC.

The chain has TRBV19 and TRBJ1-2, with D possibly being TRBD1 (6 bases). Trimming cost V 7 bases and J 1 base, with 16 bases left between them. Germline assignment: CDR1 LNHDA and CDR2 SQIVND (reference sequence). The CDR3 contains 15 residues. CDR3 nucleotides: TGTGCCAGTAATCCCGGGACAAACGATAACTATGGCTACACCTTC. Its translation is CASNPGTNDNYGYTF.

About this clonotype itself: A much larger clone differs from this one at a single base, so this may be a read error. The rearrangement links TRBV7-4 to TRBJ2-7; D ambiguous. Per the germline V gene, CDR1 is SGHVT and CDR2 is SQSDAQ. The ends were cut back, 5 bases at V and 5 bases at J, with 10 bases in the middle. The CDR3 length is 12 residues. The DNA of the CDR3 is TGTGCCAGCAGCCTACAGAACAACGAGCAGTACTTC. Its translation is CASSLQNNEQYF.

The V gene is TRBV10-1, the J gene TRBJ2-7, with D possibly called TRBD1 or TRBD2 (6 bases each). V dropped 3 bases and J dropped 0 bases, with 15 bases sitting between them. The CDR3 sequence is 16 residues long. Germline values: CDR1 WNHNN, CDR2 SYGVQD (reference sequence). The CDR3, as DNA: TGCGCCAGCAGTGAAGCGACAGGAGGGCACTCCTACGAGCAGTACTTC. The encoded protein is CASSEATGGHSYEQYF.

A remark on this clonotype: One end of the junction does not line up with germline, which may come from a read error. The genes are TRBV5-1 and TRBJ2-2; tentative D call: TRBD2 (5 bases). CDR3 length: 14 residues. Germline CDR1 reads SGHRS; CDR2 reads YFSETQ. For the CDR3, the DNA is TGCGCCAGCAGCTTGATGTATAACACCGGGGAGCCGTTTTTT. Translation: CASSLMYNTGEPFF.

This clonotype was counted between two and nine times. V and J are TRBV6-6 and TRBJ1-5; perhaps TRBD1 as D (5 bases). This CDR3 is 16 amino acids long. Trimming shortened V by 0 bases and J by 5 bases, and 14 bases separated the two germline ends. The V gene's germline CDR1 is MNHNY and CDR2 SVGAGI (reference sequence). DNA for the CDR3: TGTGCCAGCAGTTACTCGAACTTGCAGGGAGATCAGCCCCAGCATTTT. It is translated as CASSYSNLQGDQPQHF.

CDR3 protein: CSVEDPWTGGGYTF. The DNA for the CDR3 is TGCAGCGTTGAAGATCCATGGACAGGGGGAGGCTACACCTTC. V gene TRBV29-1 combines with J gene TRBJ1-2, with 10 positions matching TRBD1. The CDR3 has 14 residues. The J segment lost 8 bases and the V segment lost 0 bases, leaving 6 bases of the junction unmatched. Per the germline V gene, CDR1 is SQVTM and CDR2 is ANQGSEA.

The V gene is TRBV4-3, the J gene TRBJ1-5, with D possibly being TRBD1 (6 bases). Germline CDR1 is LGHNA and CDR2 is YSLEER. CDR3 length: 16 residues. V lost 5 bases, J lost 6 bases, and 20 bases lay in between. CDR3 region: CASSLRGGARGQPQHF. For the CDR3, the DNA is TGCGCCAGCAGCTTACGCGGGGGGGCTCGGGGTCAGCCCCAGCATTTT.

This clonotype appeared many times. The chain uses TRBV29-1 and TRBJ2-7; tentative D call: TRBD1 (5 bases). CDR1 is SQVTM and CDR2 is ANQGSEA in the germline V gene. V lost 7 bases to trimming and J lost 4 bases, with 11 bases between them. This CDR3 comprises 11 residues. The CDR3 DNA is TGCAGCGGTGGACATGGTTACGAGCAGTACTTC. Translated, it gives CSGGHGYEQYF.

The chain combines TRBV7-2 with TRBJ1-4, with D possibly being TRBD1 (5 bases). Trimming pared 5 bases from V and 10 bases from J, leaving 14 bases between. Germline V gene lookup returns CDR1 SGHTA and CDR2 FQGNSA. This CDR3 comprises 13 residues. The CDR3 sequence is CASSIQGGGKLFF. CDR3 sequence (DNA): TGTGCCAGCAGCATCCAGGGCGGAGGAAAACTGTTTTTT.

The V gene is TRBV12-3 or TRBV12-4, the J gene TRBJ1-1; weak D call: TRBD1 (6 bases). The V and J ends lost 8 bases and 5 bases respectively, with 15 bases between them. The CDR3 spans 13 residues. CDR3 region: CASGTTGRTEAFF. The CDR3, as DNA: TGTGCCAGCGGTACAACAGGGAGGACTGAAGCTTTCTTT.

This clonotype has at least ten counts. The chain couples TRBV3-1 to TRBJ2-5; D remains ambiguous. The CDR3 totals 12 residues. Trimming removed 0 bases from V and 5 bases from J, with 4 bases in between. Germline loops: CDR1 LGHDT, CDR2 YNNKEL (reference sequence). In DNA, the CDR3 is TGTGCCAGCAGCCAAGATTCGGAGACCCAGTACTTC. Amino acid sequence: CASSQDSETQYF.

The chain joins TRBV9 to TRBJ1-5, with TRBD1 as a possible D gene (5 bases). The CDR3 length is 17 residues. Germline CDR1 SGDLS, CDR2 YYNGEE. Trimming left V 3 bases short and J 7 bases short, with 23 bases between. The CDR3, as DNA: TGTGCCAGCAGCGGACGACGCAGGGAAGTAGATACACAGCCCCAGCATTTT. Amino acids: CASSGRRREVDTQPQHF.

This clonotype has just a few counts. The CDR3 DNA sequence: TGCGCCAGCAGCCGGACAGGGGAAAGCTATGGCTACACCTTC. Translation: CASSRTGESYGYTF. The chain combines TRBV5-1 with TRBJ1-2; 9 bases map to TRBD1. Trimming removed 4 bases from V and 4 bases from J; junction bases left unmatched: 5. Looked up from germline, CDR1 is SGHRS and CDR2 is YFSETQ. The CDR3 runs 14 residues.

This clonotype has only a few counts. The chain joins TRBV20-1 to TRBJ1-6; 7 nucleotides agree with TRBD1. V trimming: 0 bases; J trimming: 13 bases; junction bases outside the gene matches: 15. Germline V gene data show CDR1 as DFQATT and CDR2 as SNEGSKA (reference sequence). CDR3 size: 16 residues. The CDR3 bases are TGCAGTGCTAGAGATGAGCAAAGGGGGCGAAAATCTCCCCTCCACTTT. This codes for CSARDEQRGRKSPLHF.

The chain is built from TRBV5-1 and TRBJ2-7; TRBD2 matches 10 bases. The CDR3 sequence is 13 residues long. V was pared by 6 bases and J by 5 bases, with 5 bases of the junction left unmatched. Per the germline V gene, CDR1 is SGHRS and CDR2 is YFSETQ. DNA for the CDR3: TGCGCCAGCACCCCGAGCGGGGGGGACGAGCAGTACTTC. This encodes CASTPSGGDEQYF.

As to this clonotype: Given a much more abundant clone one base away, this may be a read error. A read error is likely, as this CDR3 ends without the conserved phenylalanine or tryptophan. The V call is TRBV7-9, the J call TRBJ1-2; D gene unclear. Germline loops: CDR1 SEHNR, CDR2 FQNEAQ (reference sequence). V lost 3 bases and J lost 5, with 13 bases in between. The CDR3 totals 14 residues. The CDR3 loop reads CASSLAENNYGYTL. The CDR3 DNA reads as TGTGCCAGCAGCTTGGCGGAGAACAATTATGGCTACACCCTC.

This clonotype was observed at least ten times. The chain couples TRBV29-1 to TRBJ2-7, with a tentative D call TRBD1 (6 bases). Germline V lookup: CDR1 SQVTM, CDR2 ANQGSEA. The CDR3 length is 13 residues. Between the trimmed V and J ends, which lost 7 bases and 3 bases, there was a span of 16 bases. The DNA of the CDR3 is TGCAGCGCCTTTACAGGGTATCGCTACGAGCAGTACTTC. As protein: CSAFTGYRYEQYF.

This clonotype was found once. V usage is TRBV9 and J usage is TRBJ1-1; 8 nucleotides agree with TRBD1. J lost 0 bases, V lost 6 bases, and 13 bases had no gene match. Germline CDR1 reads SGDLS; CDR2 reads YYNGEE. The CDR3 spans 17 residues. CDR3 region: CASTTSGTGKMNTEAFF. CDR3 bases: TGTGCCAGCACAACTAGCGGGACAGGCAAAATGAACACTGAAGCTTTCTTT.